The 4 T cell receptor beta chains below come from one sample, sequenced in a study of cytomegalovirus exposure and HLA in healthy donors. Both 60 Vbeta primers and 13 Jbeta primers went into the PCR. Measured with immunoSEQ multiplex PCR; TCRdb has only the in-frame clones, and not every one. The sample consists of over 150,000 clones, approximately 79% of them appearing once. Sequences were obtained from PBMCs. Receptors were obtained from a man aged 40-55 years in good health and CMV-seronegative.

The chain uses TRBV5-6 and TRBJ1-5; D is unclear. The CDR3 consists of 17 residues. V lost 0 bases and J 2 bases, leaving 15 bases between the germline ends. Looked up from germline, CDR1 is SGHDT and CDR2 is YYEEEE. DNA of the CDR3: TGTGCCAGCAGCTTGGGCGGCACCCGCTTGGGCAATCAGCCCCAGCATTTT. Translation gives CASSLGGTRLGNQPQHF.

The chain links TRBV5-4 to TRBJ2-7, with D perhaps matching TRBD1 (6 bases). The CDR3 is 14 amino acids. The germline V gene encodes CDR1 SGHNT and CDR2 YYREEE (reference sequence). V gave up 2 bases and J gave up 0 bases, with 9 bases separating them. The CDR3 is CASSFGGSSYEQYF. The CDR3 DNA reads as TGTGCCAGCAGCTTTGGGGGCAGCTCCTACGAGCAGTACTTC.

CDR3 coding DNA: TGTGCCAGCAGCCCACTAGCGGGGGGTGGAAAAGAGACCCAGTACTTC. This translates into CASSPLAGGGKETQYF. The rearrangement links TRBV11-2 to TRBJ2-5; 12 bases agree with TRBD2. Trimming at V came to 5 bases and at J to 3 bases, leaving 7 bases not matched to a gene. This CDR3 is 16 amino acids long. CDR1 SGHAT and CDR2 FQNNGV come from the germline V gene. The full variable domain, completed using reference TRBV11-2 and TRBJ2-5, is EAGVAQSPRYKIIEKRQSVAFWCNPISGHATLYWYQQILGQGPKLLIQFQNNGVVDDSQLPKDRFSAERLKGVDSTLKIQPAKLEDSAVYLCASSPLAGGGKETQYFGPGTRLLVL.

This CDR3 reads CASSLARPRGETQYF. The CDR3 DNA sequence: TGTGCCAGCAGCTTAGCGAGACCTAGAGGAGAGACCCAGTACTTC. J is TRBJ2-5 and V is TRBV7-9; the D is unclear. This CDR3 spans 15 amino acids. V was cut by 0 bases and J by 4 bases, with 12 bases left in between. Germline-derived CDR1 and CDR2 are SEHNR and FQNEAQ (reference sequence). Variable domain in full (rest from reference TRBV7-9 and TRBJ2-5): DTGVSQNPRHKITKRGQNVTFRCDPISEHNRLYWYRQTLGQGPEFLTYFQNEAQLEKSRLLSDRFSAERPKGSFSTLEIQRTEQGDSAMYLCASSLARPRGETQYFGPGTRLLVL.